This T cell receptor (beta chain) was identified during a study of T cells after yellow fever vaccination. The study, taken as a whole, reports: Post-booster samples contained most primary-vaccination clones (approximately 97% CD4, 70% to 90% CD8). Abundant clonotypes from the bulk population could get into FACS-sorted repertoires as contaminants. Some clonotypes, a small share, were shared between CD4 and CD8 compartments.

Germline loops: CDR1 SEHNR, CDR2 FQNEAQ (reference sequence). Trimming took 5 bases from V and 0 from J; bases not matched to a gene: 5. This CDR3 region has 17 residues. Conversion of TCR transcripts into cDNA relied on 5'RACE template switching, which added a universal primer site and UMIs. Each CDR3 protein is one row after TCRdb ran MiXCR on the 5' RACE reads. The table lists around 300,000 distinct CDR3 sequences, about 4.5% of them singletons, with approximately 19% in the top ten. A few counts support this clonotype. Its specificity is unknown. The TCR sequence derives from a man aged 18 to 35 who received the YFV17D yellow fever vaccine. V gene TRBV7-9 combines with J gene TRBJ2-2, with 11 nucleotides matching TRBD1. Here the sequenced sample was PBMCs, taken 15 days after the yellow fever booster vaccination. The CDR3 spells CASSLMGQGANTGELFF. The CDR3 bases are TGTGCCAGCAGCCTTATGGGACAGGGGGCGAACACCGGGGAGCTGTTTTTT.